This record covers a single T cell receptor beta chain. Its target is unknown. This record comes from a study of early T cells in non-severe SARS-CoV-2 infection. Study overall: It was bulk RNA from unsorted whole blood that was sequenced, and the chains were unpaired. Study findings and constraints: CD4 and private specificities were missed by VDJdb matching, which favored anti-spike CD8 responses.

The CDR3 consists of 12 residues. The germline CDR1 and CDR2 sequences are SQVTM and ANQGSEA. Trimming took 4 bases from V and 4 from J, leaving 9 bases between them. Unique molecular identifiers (one per individual cDNA molecule) were attached. TCRdb passed the 5' RACE reads through MiXCR, listing each CDR3 protein once. The data hold approximately 66,000 distinct CDR3 sequences, with over 10% observed a single time. J is TRBJ2-3 and V is TRBV29-1; D is perhaps TRBD2 (5 bases). This clonotype was sampled from an adult who was a healthcare worker with PCR-confirmed SARS-CoV-2 infection or an uninfected control (not recorded which). Sequencing used whole blood. The CDR3, as DNA: TGCAGCGTTGCGAGGGCGCCAGATACGCAGTATTTT. Its protein product is CSVARAPDTQYF.